This TCR beta chain appears in the sequencing data of a study of circulating CD8 cells and anti-PD-1 response in melanoma. Trimming stripped 3 bases from V and 5 bases from J, with 13 bases between. This CDR3 has 14 residues. From germline, CDR1 is SGDLS and CDR2 YYNGEE. The QIAseq Immune Repertoire TCR panel built the libraries from around 15 ng of total RNA. TCRdb reprocessed the reads with MiXCR, giving one entry per CDR3 protein. The sample carries approximately 400 distinct CDR3 sequences, roughly 5% recorded once. This clonotype is categorized as large (0.1 to 1%). Four subsets defined by PD-1 and/or TIGIT were sorted from live CD3+CD8+TCRalphabeta+ cells.

The sample was CD8+ T cells from PBMCs, taken at baseline or after one month of anti-PD-1 therapy (not recorded which). The rearrangement joins TRBV9 to TRBJ2-3; D is possibly TRBD1 or TRBD2 (6 bases each). The receptor's source is a human donor with melanoma. The chain's CDR3 is CASSEKGGLDTQYF. For the CDR3, the DNA is TGTGCCAGCAGCGAGAAGGGGGGCTTAGATACGCAGTATTTT.